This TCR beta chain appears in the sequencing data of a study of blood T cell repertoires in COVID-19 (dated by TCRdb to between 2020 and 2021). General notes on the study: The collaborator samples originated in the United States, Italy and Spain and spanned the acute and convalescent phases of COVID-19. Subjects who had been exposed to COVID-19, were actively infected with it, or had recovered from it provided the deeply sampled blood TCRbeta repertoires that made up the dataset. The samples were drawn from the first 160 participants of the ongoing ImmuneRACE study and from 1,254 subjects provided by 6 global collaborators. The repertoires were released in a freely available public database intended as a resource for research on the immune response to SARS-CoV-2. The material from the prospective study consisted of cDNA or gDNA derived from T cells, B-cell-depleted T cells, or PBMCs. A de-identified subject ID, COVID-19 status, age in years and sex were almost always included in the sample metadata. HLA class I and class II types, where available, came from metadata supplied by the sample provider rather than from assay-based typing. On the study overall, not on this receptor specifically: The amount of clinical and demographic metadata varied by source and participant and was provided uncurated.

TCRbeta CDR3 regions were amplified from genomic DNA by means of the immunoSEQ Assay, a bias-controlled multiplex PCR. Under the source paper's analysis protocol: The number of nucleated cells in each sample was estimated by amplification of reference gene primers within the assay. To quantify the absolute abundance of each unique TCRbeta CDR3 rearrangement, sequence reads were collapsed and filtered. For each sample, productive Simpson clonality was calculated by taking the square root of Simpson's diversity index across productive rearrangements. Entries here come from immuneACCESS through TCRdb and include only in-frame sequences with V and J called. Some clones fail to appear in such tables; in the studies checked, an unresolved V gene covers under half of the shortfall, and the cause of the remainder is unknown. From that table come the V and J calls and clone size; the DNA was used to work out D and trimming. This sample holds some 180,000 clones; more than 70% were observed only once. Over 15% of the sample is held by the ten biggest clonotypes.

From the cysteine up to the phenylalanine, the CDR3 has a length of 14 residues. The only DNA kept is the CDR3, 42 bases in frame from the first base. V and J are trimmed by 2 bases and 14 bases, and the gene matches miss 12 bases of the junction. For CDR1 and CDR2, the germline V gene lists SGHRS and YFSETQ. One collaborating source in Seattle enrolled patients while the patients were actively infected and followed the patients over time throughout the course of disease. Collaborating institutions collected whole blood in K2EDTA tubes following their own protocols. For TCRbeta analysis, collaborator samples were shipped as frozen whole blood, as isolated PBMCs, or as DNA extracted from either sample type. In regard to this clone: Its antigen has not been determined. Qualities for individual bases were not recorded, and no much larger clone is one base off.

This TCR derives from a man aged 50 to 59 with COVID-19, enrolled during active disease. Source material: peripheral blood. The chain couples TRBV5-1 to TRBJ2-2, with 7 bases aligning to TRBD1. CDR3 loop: CASSLTYRQGLLFF. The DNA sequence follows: TGCGCCAGCAGCTTAACCTATCGACAGGGTCTTCTGTTTTTT.